This T cell receptor (beta chain) was captured in a study of esophageal squamous cell carcinoma under preoperative chemotherapy. General study points: Tumor-infiltrating lymphocytes showed no significant post-chemotherapy TCR diversity increase, unlike peripheral T cells.

The sample's time point: after preoperative PTX-NDP chemotherapy. Paclitaxel-nedaplatin chemotherapy was given to patients ahead of their surgery. This clonotype was seen more than once but under ten times. Antigen specificity is unknown. Each CDR3 protein is one row after TCRdb ran MiXCR on the PCR reads. The table shows around 9,300 distinct CDR3 sequences, with over 40% occurring only once. The specimen was collected from a patient given preoperative chemotherapy. The receptor was derived from a human donor with esophageal squamous cell carcinoma. The donor label of this sample is uncertain.

CDR3 region: CASSLVAGGELFF. As DNA, the CDR3 is TGTGCCAGCAGTTTAGTGGCAGGGGGGGAGCTGTTTTTT. J is TRBJ2-2 and V is TRBV12-3 or TRBV12-4; a weak D match, TRBD1 (5 bases). The CDR3 consists of 13 residues. The ends were cut back, 1 base at V and 8 bases at J, with 8 bases in the middle.